The 19 T cell receptor beta chains below all came from one sample that was sequenced in a study of shared clonotypes between healthy human individuals. Produced via immunoSEQ multiplex PCR; TCRdb's table is partial and in-frame only. The data show more than 500,000 clones, with roughly 95% seen just once and about 0.06% held by the top ten. The specimen sequenced was naive CD4+ T cells sorted from blood. Subset defined: CD45RA+ positively selected. The receptors were sampled from a woman aged 25 to 39 in good health.

For the CDR3, the DNA is TGTGCCAGCAGTTCCATCCAGGGGGGTGAGCAGTTCTTC. It is translated as CASSSIQGGEQFF. The V gene is TRBV11-2, the J gene TRBJ2-1, with a tentative D call TRBD1 (7 bases). The germline gives CDR1 SGHAT, CDR2 FQNNGV. V was trimmed by 6 bases and J by 9 bases, leaving 15 bases between them. This CDR3 is 13 amino acids long.

The CDR3 reads CASSPKWTGHSGNTIYF. CDR3 nucleotides: TGTGCCAGCAGCCCGAAATGGACAGGCCACTCTGGAAACACCATATATTTT. The rearrangement joins TRBV4-2 to TRBJ1-3; 7 bases match TRBD1. Germline lookup yields CDR1 LGHNA and CDR2 YNFKEQ. There are 17 residues in the CDR3. The V gene end was trimmed by 4 bases and the J gene end by 0 bases; junction bases not matched to a gene: 9.

The rearrangement links TRBV28 to TRBJ1-2; no firm D call. Germline V CDR1 and CDR2: MDHEN, SYDVKM. The CDR3 covers 13 residues. Trimming shortened V by 6 bases and J by 5 bases, and 13 bases separated the two germline ends. For the CDR3, the DNA is TGTGCCAGCAGACCAAGTCAAATATATGGCTACACCTTC. Amino acid sequence: CASRPSQIYGYTF.

V and J are TRBV11-3 and TRBJ2-2; possible D gene TRBD2, 5 bases. Per the germline V gene, CDR1 is SGHNT and CDR2 is YENEEA. The CDR3 consists of 15 residues. Between the trimmed V and J ends, which lost 1 base and 11 bases, there was a span of 17 bases. For the CDR3, the DNA is TGTGCCAGCAGCTTAGGATCTAGCCCCAGCGGTGAGCTGTTTTTT. Translating it yields CASSLGSSPSGELFF.

The rearrangement joins TRBV28 to TRBJ1-5; D perhaps matches TRBD1 (5 bases). The CDR3 is made up of 14 amino acids. CDR1 is MDHEN, CDR2 SYDVKM, per germline. V gave up 10 bases and J gave up 3 bases, with 16 bases separating them. The CDR3 DNA sequence: TGTGCCACCCTAAGACAGAGAATCAATCAGCCCCAGCATTTT. As protein: CATLRQRINQPQHF. Full variable domain (remainder filled in from reference TRBV28 and TRBJ1-5): DVKVTQSSRYLVKRTGEKVFLECVQDMDHENMFWYRQDPGLGLRLIYFSYDVKMKEKGDIPEGYSVSREKKERFSLILESASTNQTSMYLCATLRQRINQPQHFGDGTRLSIL.

The chain is built from TRBV6-5 and TRBJ1-2; possible D gene TRBD1, 5 bases. Germline CDR1 MNHEY, CDR2 SVGAGI. Deletions cut 3 bases from V and 6 bases from J, with 17 bases between. The CDR3 runs to 15 residues. CDR3 sequence (DNA): TGTGCCAGCAGTTATACGAGTGGAACAGGCCATGGCTACACCTTC. Its protein is CASSYTSGTGHGYTF.

The V gene is TRBV5-1, the J gene TRBJ1-1; 8 nucleotides align to TRBD1. With V trimmed by 4 bases and J by 5 bases, 13 bases remained unmatched. Germline CDR1 and CDR2: SGHRS and YFSETQ. CDR3 length equals 16 residues. The CDR3 bases are TGCGCCAGCAGCGCACGTCCCGGGACAGGTGGAACTGAAGCTTTCTTT. Translated: CASSARPGTGGTEAFF. The variable domain in full, with the rest retrieved from reference TRBV5-1 and TRBJ1-1, is KAGVTQTPRYLIKTRGQQVTLSCSPISGHRSVSWYQQTPGQGLQFLFEYFSETQRNKGNFPGRFSGRQFSNSRSEMNVSTLELGDSALYLCASSARPGTGGTEAFFGQGTRLTVV.

The chain recombines TRBV5-1 with TRBJ2-7; TRBD1 matches 7 bases. Germline trimming cut 4 bases from V and 5 bases from J; bases unmatched to any gene: 12. The CDR3 runs to 15 residues. Germline CDR1 SGHRS, CDR2 YFSETQ. The CDR3 is CASSPFLAQGNEQYF. CDR3 sequence (DNA): TGCGCCAGCAGCCCGTTTTTAGCACAGGGGAACGAGCAGTACTTC.

Comments on this clone: The same CDR3 is also encoded by other DNA sequences in this sample. The chain couples TRBV5-1 to TRBJ2-7; 10 positions match TRBD2. The CDR3 runs to 15 residues. Looked up from germline, CDR1 is SGHRS and CDR2 is YFSETQ. Trimming took 1 base from V and 3 from J; bases not matched to a gene: 4. The CDR3 coding sequence is TGCGCCAGCAGCTTGTTGAGCGGGAGGGGCTACGAGCAGTACTTC. Amino acids: CASSLLSGRGYEQYF. Full variable domain (missing parts from reference TRBV5-1 and TRBJ2-7): KAGVTQTPRYLIKTRGQQVTLSCSPISGHRSVSWYQQTPGQGLQFLFEYFSETQRNKGNFPGRFSGRQFSNSRSEMNVSTLELGDSALYLCASSLLSGRGYEQYFGPGTRLTVT.

The chain recombines TRBV6-1 with TRBJ1-5; D possibly corresponds to TRBD1 (5 bases). The CDR3 consists of 14 residues. CDR1 is MNHNS and CDR2 is SASEGT in the germline V gene. V dropped 5 bases and J dropped 7 bases, with 15 bases sitting between them. The CDR3 nucleotides read TGTGCCAGCAGTCAAAGACAAGGACACCAGCCCCAGCATTTT. This codes for CASSQRQGHQPQHF.

V gene TRBV6-6 combines with J gene TRBJ2-3, with 7 bases identical to TRBD2. V was pared by 5 bases and J by 0 bases, with 8 bases of the junction left unmatched. The germline CDR1 and CDR2 sequences are MNHNY and SVGAGI (reference sequence). The CDR3 has 16 residues. The CDR3 nucleotides are TGTGCCAGCAGTCCCGCGGGAGCCACTAGCACAGATACGCAGTATTTT. Amino acids: CASSPAGATSTDTQYF.

This clone was recorded once. For the CDR3, the DNA is TGTGCCAGCAGCTTTAGGACACATAGCTCTGGGGCCAACGTCCTGACTTTC. It translates to CASSFRTHSSGANVLTF. The rearrangement links TRBV7-9 to TRBJ2-6; D is perhaps TRBD1 (5 bases). CDR1 and CDR2 from the germline V gene are SEHNR and FQNEAQ (reference sequence). Trimming removed 3 bases at V and 0 bases at J, with 12 bases between. The CDR3 length is 17 residues.

The V call is TRBV27, the J call TRBJ1-2, with 7 bases fitting TRBD1. From germline, CDR1 is MNHEY and CDR2 SMNVEV (reference sequence). The CDR3 covers 14 residues. J gave up 6 bases and V 4 bases, and 8 bases lay outside the gene matches. The CDR3 region is CASSSAGGSDGYTF. CDR3 in DNA: TGTGCCAGCAGTTCCGCAGGGGGATCGGATGGCTACACCTTC.

The V gene is TRBV6-6, the J gene TRBJ2-7, with D tentatively TRBD1 (5 bases). With 0 bases removed from V and 3 bases from J, the gap between germline ends came to 9 bases. CDR1 and CDR2 from the germline V gene are MNHNY and SVGAGI (reference sequence). CDR3 length equals 14 residues. CDR3: CASSYSKGIYEQYF. DNA of the CDR3: TGTGCCAGCAGTTACTCGAAGGGGATCTACGAGCAGTACTTC.

The rearrangement joins TRBV6-1 to TRBJ2-7; D unresolved. With 2 bases removed from V and 6 bases from J, the gap between germline ends came to 8 bases. The CDR3 spans 12 residues. Germline CDR1 MNHNS, CDR2 SASEGT. The CDR3 region has the DNA TGTGCCAGCAGTGAACGGTTGGGCGAGCAGTACTTC. Translating gives CASSERLGEQYF.

The gene calls are TRBV5-4 and TRBJ2-5; D may match TRBD1 or TRBD2 (6 bases each). CDR3 size: 12 residues. Germline V gene data show CDR1 as SGHNT and CDR2 as YYREEE (reference sequence). Trimming cost V 7 bases and J 4 bases, with 11 bases left between them. CDR3 residues: CASRGLGETQYF. CDR3 nucleotides: TGTGCCAGCCGGGGGCTCGGAGAGACCCAGTACTTC.

The chain joins TRBV6-5 to TRBJ1-4; perhaps TRBD1 as D (6 bases). The CDR3 is 13 residues long. Germline V lookup: CDR1 MNHEY, CDR2 SVGAGI. Trimming removed 5 bases from V and 8 bases from J, with 12 bases in between. CDR3 nucleotides: TGTGCCAGCAGTAGGGACATAAGGGAAAAACTGTTTTTT. Amino acid sequence: CASSRDIREKLFF.

The gene calls are TRBV6-1 and TRBJ1-2; D may be TRBD1 (5 bases). V was shortened by 6 bases and J by 1 base, with 9 bases between the two germline ends. The CDR3 is 13 amino acids. CDR1 is MNHNS and CDR2 is SASEGT in the germline V gene. DNA for the CDR3: TGTGCCAGCAGGACGACAGTTAACTATGGCTACACCTTC. This sequence encodes CASRTTVNYGYTF.

Notes on this clone: The same CDR3 arises from other DNA sequences in this sample as well. This sequence joins TRBV7-3 and TRBJ2-3; D perhaps matches TRBD1 (6 bases). V was pared by 2 bases and J by 3 bases, with 9 bases between. Germline V CDR1 and CDR2: SGHTA, FQGTGA. The CDR3 runs to 14 residues. CDR3 in amino acids: CASSLDRSTDTQYF. As DNA, the CDR3 is TGTGCCAGCAGCTTAGACAGGTCTACAGATACGCAGTATTTT.